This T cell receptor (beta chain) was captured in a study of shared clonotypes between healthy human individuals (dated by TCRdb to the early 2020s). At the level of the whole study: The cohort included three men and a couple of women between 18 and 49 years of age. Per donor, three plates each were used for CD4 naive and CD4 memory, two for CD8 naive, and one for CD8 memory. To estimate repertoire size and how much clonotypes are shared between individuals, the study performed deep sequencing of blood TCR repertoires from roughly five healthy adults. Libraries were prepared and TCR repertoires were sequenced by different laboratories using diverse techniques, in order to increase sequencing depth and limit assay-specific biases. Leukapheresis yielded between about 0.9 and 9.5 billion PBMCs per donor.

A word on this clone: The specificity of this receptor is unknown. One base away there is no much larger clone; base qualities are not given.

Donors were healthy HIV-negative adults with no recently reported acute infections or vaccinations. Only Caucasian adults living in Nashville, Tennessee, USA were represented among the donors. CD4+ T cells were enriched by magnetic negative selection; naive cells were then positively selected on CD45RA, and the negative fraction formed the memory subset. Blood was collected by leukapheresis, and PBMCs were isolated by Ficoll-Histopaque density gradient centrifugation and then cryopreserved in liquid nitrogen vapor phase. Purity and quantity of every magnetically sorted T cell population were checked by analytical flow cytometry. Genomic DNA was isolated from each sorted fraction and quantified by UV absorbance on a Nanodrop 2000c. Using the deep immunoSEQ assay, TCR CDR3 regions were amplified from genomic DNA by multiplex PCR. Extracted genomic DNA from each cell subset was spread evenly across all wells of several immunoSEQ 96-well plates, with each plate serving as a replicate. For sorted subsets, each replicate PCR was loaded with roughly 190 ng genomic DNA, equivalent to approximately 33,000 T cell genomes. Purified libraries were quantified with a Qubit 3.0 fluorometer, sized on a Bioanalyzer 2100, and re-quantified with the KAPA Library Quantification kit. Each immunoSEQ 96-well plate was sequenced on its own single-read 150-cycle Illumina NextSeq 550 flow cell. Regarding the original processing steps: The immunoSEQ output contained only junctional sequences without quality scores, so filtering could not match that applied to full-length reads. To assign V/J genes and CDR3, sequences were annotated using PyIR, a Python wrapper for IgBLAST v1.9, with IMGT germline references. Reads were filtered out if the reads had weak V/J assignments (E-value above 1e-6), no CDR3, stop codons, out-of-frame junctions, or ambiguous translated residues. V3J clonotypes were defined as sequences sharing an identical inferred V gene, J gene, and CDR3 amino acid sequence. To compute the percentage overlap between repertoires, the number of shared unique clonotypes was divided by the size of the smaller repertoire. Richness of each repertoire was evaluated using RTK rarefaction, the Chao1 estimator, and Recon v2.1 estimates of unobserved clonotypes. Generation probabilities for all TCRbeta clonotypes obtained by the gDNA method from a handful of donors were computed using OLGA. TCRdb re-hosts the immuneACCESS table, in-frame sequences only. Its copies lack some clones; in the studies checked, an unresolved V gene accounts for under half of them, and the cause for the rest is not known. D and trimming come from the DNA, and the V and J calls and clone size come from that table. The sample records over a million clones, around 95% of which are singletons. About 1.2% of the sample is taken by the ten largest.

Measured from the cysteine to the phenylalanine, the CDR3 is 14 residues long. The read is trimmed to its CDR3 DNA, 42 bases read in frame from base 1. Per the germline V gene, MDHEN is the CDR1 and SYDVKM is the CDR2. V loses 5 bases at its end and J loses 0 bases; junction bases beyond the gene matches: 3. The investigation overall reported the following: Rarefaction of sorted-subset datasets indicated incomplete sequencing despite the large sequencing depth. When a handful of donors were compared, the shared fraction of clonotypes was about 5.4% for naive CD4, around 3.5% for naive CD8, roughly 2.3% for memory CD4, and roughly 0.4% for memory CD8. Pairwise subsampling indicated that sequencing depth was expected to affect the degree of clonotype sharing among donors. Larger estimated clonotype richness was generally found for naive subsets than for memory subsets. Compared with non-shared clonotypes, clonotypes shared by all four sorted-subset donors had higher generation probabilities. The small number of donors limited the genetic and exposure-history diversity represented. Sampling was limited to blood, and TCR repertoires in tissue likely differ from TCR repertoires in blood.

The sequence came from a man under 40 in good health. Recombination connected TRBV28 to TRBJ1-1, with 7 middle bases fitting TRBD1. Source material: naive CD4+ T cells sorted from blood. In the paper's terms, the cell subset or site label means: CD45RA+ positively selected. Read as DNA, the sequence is TGTGCCAGCAGTACGGGGACAGTGAACACTGAAGCTTTCTTT. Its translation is CASSTGTVNTEAFF.